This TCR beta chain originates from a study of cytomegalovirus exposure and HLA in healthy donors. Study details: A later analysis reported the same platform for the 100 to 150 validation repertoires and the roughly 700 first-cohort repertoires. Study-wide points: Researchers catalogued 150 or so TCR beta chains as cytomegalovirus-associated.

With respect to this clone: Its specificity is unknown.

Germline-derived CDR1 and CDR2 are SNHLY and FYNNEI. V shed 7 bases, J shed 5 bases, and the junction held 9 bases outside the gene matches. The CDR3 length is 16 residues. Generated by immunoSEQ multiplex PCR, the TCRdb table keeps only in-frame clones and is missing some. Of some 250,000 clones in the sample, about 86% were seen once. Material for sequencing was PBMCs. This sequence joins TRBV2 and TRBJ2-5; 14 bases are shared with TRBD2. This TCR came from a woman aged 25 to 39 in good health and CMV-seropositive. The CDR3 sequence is CASTGTSGSSLETQYF. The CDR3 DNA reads TGTGCCAGCACCGGGACTAGCGGGAGTAGTTTGGAGACCCAGTACTTC.